These 21 T cell receptor beta chains came from one sample sequenced in a study of response to subunit inactivated influenza vaccine. Via MiXCR, TCRdb re-called the RT-PCR reads, giving one row per CDR3 protein. The sample comprises about 480,000 distinct CDR3 sequences, 13% of which are singletons, and around 13% rests with the top ten. The sample consisted of PBMCs from blood, taken 45 days after vaccination. Receptor source: a man aged 45-60 years who received an inactivated influenza vaccine.

There are a few counts of this clonotype. The chain combines TRBV25-1 with TRBJ2-5, with TRBD2 as a possible D gene (7 bases). V was pared by 3 bases and J by 3 bases, with 11 bases between. Germline V gene data show CDR1 as MGHDK and CDR2 as SYGVNS. This CDR3 is built from 14 residues. CDR3: CASSEVGGEETQYF. CDR3 bases: TGTGCCAGCAGTGAGGTAGGGGGGGAAGAGACCCAGTACTTC.

The chain couples TRBV12-3 or TRBV12-4 to TRBJ2-3, with 12 nucleotides matching TRBD2. V trimming: 5 bases; J trimming: 2 bases; junction bases outside the gene matches: 5. The CDR3 contains 16 residues. The CDR3 DNA reads as TGTGCCAGCAGTATCCGACTAGCGGGGGACACAGATACGCAGTATTTT. Its translation is CASSIRLAGDTDTQYF.

This clonotype was found a few times. This chain connects TRBV6-6 to TRBJ1-6, with D unclear. Germline CDR1 and CDR2: MNHNY and SVGAGI (reference sequence). V was shortened by 7 bases and J by 9 bases, with 13 bases between the two germline ends. The CDR3 spans 13 residues. CDR3 residues: CASTNSRVSPLHF. The CDR3 DNA reads as TGTGCCAGCACAAATTCGCGGGTTTCACCCCTCCACTTT.

At least ten counts were recorded for this clonotype. CDR3 DNA: TGTGCCAGCAGTTACTTTCGCGGACGACGGGGGACGGGCGGGGAGCTGTTTTTT. Translation: CASSYFRGRRGTGGELFF. The chain employs TRBV6-5 and TRBJ2-2, with D tentatively TRBD2 (6 bases). Germline V gives CDR1 MNHEY, CDR2 SVGAGI. V was trimmed by 1 base and J by 7 bases, leaving 22 bases between them. The CDR3 is 18 residues long.

The chain joins TRBV7-9 to TRBJ1-6, with D maybe TRBD1 (6 bases). Trimming took off 1 base at V and 10 bases at J, with 11 bases between the two ends. CDR1 SEHNR and CDR2 FQNEAQ come from the germline V gene (reference sequence). The CDR3 is 14 amino acids. This CDR3 is CASSLDGGGSPLHF. Here the CDR3 DNA reads TGTGCCAGCAGCTTAGATGGGGGCGGATCACCCCTCCACTTT.

This clonotype was seen a handful of times. The rearrangement links TRBV7-3 to TRBJ2-2; D is unclear. The CDR3 is 13 residues long. Trimming took off 8 bases at V and 6 bases at J, with 13 bases between the two ends. Per germline, CDR1 SGHTA and CDR2 FQGTGA. The CDR3 nucleotides are TGTGCCAGCGGATTCCCTAGTTCCGGGGAGCTGTTTTTT. It yields the protein CASGFPSSGELFF. Looking up the rest from reference TRBV7-3 and TRBJ2-2 gives the full variable domain: GAGVSQTPSNKVTEKGKYVELRCDPISGHTALYWYRQSLGQGPEFLIYFQGTGAADDSGLPNDRFFAVRPEGSVSTLKIQRTERGDSAVYLCASGFPSSGELFFGEGSRLTVL.

The chain carries TRBV4-3 and TRBJ1-6, with a possible D match to TRBD1 (5 bases). CDR3 length: 15 amino acids. Germline loops: CDR1 LGHNA, CDR2 YSLEER. V was pared by 0 bases and J by 10 bases, with 13 bases between. CDR3 sequence (DNA): TGCGCCAGCAGCCAAGATATGTCAGGGCGGTCACCCCTCCACTTT. Amino acid sequence: CASSQDMSGRSPLHF.

V gene TRBV5-1 combines with J gene TRBJ2-7; TRBD1 matches 9 bases. V lost 3 bases, J lost 6 bases, and 7 bases stayed unmatched. Germline loops: CDR1 SGHRS, CDR2 YFSETQ. This CDR3 has 14 residues. DNA for the CDR3: TGCGCCAGCAGCTCCCGGGGGACAGGGTTCGAGCAGTACTTC. Its translation is CASSSRGTGFEQYF.

This clonotype has only a few counts. This chain joins TRBV7-2 and TRBJ1-4, with a possible D match to TRBD1 (6 bases). Trimming took 2 bases from V and 8 from J, leaving 9 bases between them. Germline assignment: CDR1 SGHTA and CDR2 FQGNSA. The CDR3 covers 13 residues. The CDR3 DNA follows: TGTGCCAGCAGCTTAACAGGGCGAGAAAAACTGTTTTTT. Its translation: CASSLTGREKLFF. Looking up the rest from reference TRBV7-2 and TRBJ1-4 gives the full variable domain: GAGVSQSPSNKVTEKGKDVELRCDPISGHTALYWYRQSLGQGLEFLIYFQGNSAPDKSGLPSDRFSAERTGGSVSTLTIQRTQQEDSAVYLCASSLTGREKLFFGSGTQLSVL.

The V call is TRBV7-2, the J call TRBJ1-2; D is uncertain. Trimming removed 7 bases from V and 4 bases from J, with 13 bases in between. Germline CDR1 reads SGHTA; CDR2 reads FQGNSA. The CDR3 totals 13 residues. The CDR3 sequence: CASTPNLSYGYTF. The CDR3 nucleotides are TGTGCCAGCACCCCCAACTTGTCCTATGGCTACACCTTC.

This clonotype has a handful of counts. The rearrangement links TRBV29-1 to TRBJ2-1; the D is unclear. This CDR3 is built from 12 residues. Trimming stripped 3 bases from V and 8 bases from J, with 11 bases between. Germline CDR1 reads SQVTM; CDR2 reads ANQGSEA. Here the CDR3 DNA reads TGCAGCGTTGAGGATGTCGGTGATGAGCAGTTCTTC. The encoded protein is CSVEDVGDEQFF.

The chain uses TRBV12-3 or TRBV12-4 and TRBJ2-5; D uncertain. There are 13 residues in the CDR3. The germline V and J ends were trimmed by 3 bases and 4 bases, with 9 bases remaining between them. The chain's CDR3 is CASSFGPAETQYF. As DNA, the CDR3 is TGTGCCAGCAGTTTTGGCCCAGCAGAGACCCAGTACTTC.

This clonotype turned up a few times. J is TRBJ2-5 and V is TRBV9; D is perhaps TRBD1 (6 bases). CDR3 length: 15 residues. Trimming removed 4 bases at V and 0 bases at J, with 13 bases between. The V gene's germline CDR1 is SGDLS and CDR2 YYNGEE. The CDR3 nucleotides are TGTGCCAGCAGCCTCTTTGGGACATACCAAGAGACCCAGTACTTC. It is translated as CASSLFGTYQETQYF.

This clonotype has a count of ten or more. The chain uses TRBV7-2 and TRBJ2-7, with 12 bases identical to TRBD2. V gave up 6 bases and J gave up 5 bases; unmatched junction bases: 8. The germline V gene encodes CDR1 SGHTA and CDR2 FQGNSA. The length of the CDR3 is 15 residues. In DNA, the CDR3 is TGTGCCAGCAGAACACTAGCGGGAGGAACCCACGAGCAGTACTTC. Translated: CASRTLAGGTHEQYF.

This clonotype was found many times. J is TRBJ1-3 and V is TRBV29-1, with D possibly TRBD1 on 6 matching bases. The CDR3 extends over 14 amino acids. The germline V and J ends were trimmed by 6 bases and 0 bases, with 12 bases remaining between them. Looked up from germline, CDR1 is SQVTM and CDR2 is ANQGSEA. As DNA, the CDR3 is TGCAGCGTCTCCCGGGACACCTCTGGAAACACCATATATTTT. Protein product: CSVSRDTSGNTIYF.

This clonotype was detected ten times or more. This chain uses TRBV12-3 or TRBV12-4 with TRBJ2-7; tentatively, D is TRBD1 or TRBD2 (5 bases each). The V gene lost 6 bases and the J gene lost 5 bases, with 20 bases spanning the gap. The CDR3 extends over 15 amino acids. DNA for the CDR3: TGTGCCAGCAGCCGGGACCCCAACGGGGTCCACGAGCAGTACTTC. Amino acids: CASSRDPNGVHEQYF.

There are a few counts of this clonotype. The rearrangement uses TRBV4-2 and TRBJ2-1; the D gene is possibly TRBD1 (5 bases). This CDR3 has 14 residues. The V and J ends lost 0 bases and 5 bases respectively, with 8 bases between them. Germline V lookup: CDR1 LGHNA, CDR2 YNFKEQ. The CDR3 loop is CASSQEVRDNEQFF. In DNA, the CDR3 is TGTGCCAGCAGCCAAGAGGTCAGGGACAATGAGCAGTTCTTC.

The chain is built from TRBV28 and TRBJ2-3, with TRBD2 matching over 9 bases. Germline lookup yields CDR1 MDHEN and CDR2 SYDVKM. There are 13 residues in the CDR3. The J segment lost 6 bases and the V segment lost 4 bases, leaving 2 bases of the junction unmatched. The CDR3 protein is CASSWREGDTQYF. The CDR3 DNA reads TGTGCCAGCAGTTGGCGGGAGGGGGATACGCAGTATTTT.

This clonotype occurred a few times. V gene TRBV4-3 combines with J gene TRBJ1-1, with D unclear. The CDR3 length is 17 residues. The V gene lost 4 bases and the J gene lost 0 bases, with 18 bases spanning the gap. CDR1 is LGHNA, CDR2 YSLEER, per germline. CDR3 amino acids: CASSPRAGGLMNTEAFF. CDR3 in DNA: TGCGCCAGCAGCCCCCGGGCAGGAGGCCTTATGAACACTGAAGCTTTCTTT.

The CDR3 DNA sequence: TGTGCCAGCAGCCAAGTGATCTCCTTTCCCCAAGAGACCCAGTACTTC. Translated, it gives CASSQVISFPQETQYF. V and J are TRBV3-1 and TRBJ2-5; D is uncertain. V shed 1 base and J shed 1 base, with 13 bases lying between them. This CDR3 is built from 16 residues. Looked up from germline, CDR1 is LGHDT and CDR2 is YNNKEL (reference sequence).

This clonotype was seen more than once but under ten times. The V gene is TRBV7-2, the J gene TRBJ2-7, with D possibly called TRBD1 or TRBD2 (5 bases each). The CDR3 covers 15 residues. Germline CDR1 reads SGHTA; CDR2 reads FQGNSA. Trimming stripped 1 base from V and 0 bases from J, with 10 bases between. DNA of the CDR3: TGTGCCAGCAGCTTAGTTCAGGGAGCCTCCTACGAGCAGTACTTC. Protein sequence: CASSLVQGASYEQYF.